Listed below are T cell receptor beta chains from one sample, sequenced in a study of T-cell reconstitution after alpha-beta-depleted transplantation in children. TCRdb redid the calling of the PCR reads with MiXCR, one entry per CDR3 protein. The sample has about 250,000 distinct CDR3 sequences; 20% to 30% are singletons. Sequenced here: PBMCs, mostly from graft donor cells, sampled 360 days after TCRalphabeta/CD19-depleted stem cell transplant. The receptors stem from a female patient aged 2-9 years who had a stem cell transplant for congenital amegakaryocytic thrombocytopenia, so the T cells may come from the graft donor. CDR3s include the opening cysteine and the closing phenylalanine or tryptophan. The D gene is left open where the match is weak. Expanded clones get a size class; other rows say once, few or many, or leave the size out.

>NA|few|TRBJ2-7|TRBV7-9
TGTGCCAGCAGCCCTATCACAGGGTACTACGAGCAGTACTTC
CASSPITGYYEQYF
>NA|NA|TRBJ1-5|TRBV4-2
TGTGCCAGCAGCCAAGGTCCGGGCAATCAGCCCCAGCATTTT
CASSQGPGNQPQHF
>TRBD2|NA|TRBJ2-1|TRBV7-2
TGTGCCAGCAGGCATTCGGAGTTCACTCCGGGACTAGCGGTCGTGAGCTCCTACAATGAGCAGTTCTTC
CASRHSEFTPGLAVVSSYNEQFF
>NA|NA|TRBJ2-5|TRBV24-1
TGTGCCACCAGTGATCGAACGAACGGGAGAGAGACCCAGTACTTC
CATSDRTNGRETQYF
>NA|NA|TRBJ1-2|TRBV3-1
TGTGCCAGCAGCCCGACCGAGGGCTATGGCTACACCTTC
CASSPTEGYGYTF
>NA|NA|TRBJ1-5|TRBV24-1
TGTGCCACCGCGAAGTCCGGCAATCAGCCCCAGCATTTT
CATAKSGNQPQHF
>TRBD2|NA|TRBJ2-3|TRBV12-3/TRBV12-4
TGTGCCAGCAGTTTAGCCGAGCGGGGGCCCCTGAACACAGATACGCAGTATTTT
CASSLAERGPLNTDTQYF
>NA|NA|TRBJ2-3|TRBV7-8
TGTGCCAGCAGCTTATTGCTACAGGAGAACACAGATACGCAGTATTTT
CASSLLLQENTDTQYF
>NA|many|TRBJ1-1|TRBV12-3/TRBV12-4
TGTGCCAGCAGGACAGTGCTTCACACTGAAGCTTTCTTT
CASRTVLHTEAFF
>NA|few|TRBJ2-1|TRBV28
TGTGCCAGCAGCCCGCTGCCGGAGGGGCCCCTTGAGCAGTTCTTC
CASSPLPEGPLEQFF
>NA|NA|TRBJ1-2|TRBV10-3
TGTGCCATCACCCTTGGGGATTCCGGCTACACCTTC
CAITLGDSGYTF
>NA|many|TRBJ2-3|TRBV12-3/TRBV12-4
TGTGCCAGCAGTCCCCGTTGGGTTACGCAGTATTTT
CASSPRWVTQYF
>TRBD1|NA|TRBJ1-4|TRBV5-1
TGCGCCAGCAGCAAGGGACAGGGAACGGCTAATGAAAAACTGTTTTTT
CASSKGQGTANEKLFF
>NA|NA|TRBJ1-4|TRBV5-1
TGCGCCAGCAGCTTGGATGTGCGGAGTAGCAATGAAAAACTGTTTTTT
CASSLDVRSSNEKLFF
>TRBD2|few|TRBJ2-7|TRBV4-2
TGTGCCAGCAGCCAGGAACCGGGACTAGCAAGCTACGAGCAGTACTTC
CASSQEPGLASYEQYF
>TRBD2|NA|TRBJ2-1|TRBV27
TGTGCCAGCAGCACCGGACTAGCGGGATGGAGGGCAAAGGACAATGAGCAGTTCTTC
CASSTGLAGWRAKDNEQFF
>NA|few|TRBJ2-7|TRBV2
TGTGCCAGCAGTGGCCTTAACAGGCGCAACGAGCAGTACTTC
CASSGLNRRNEQYF